The 15 T cell receptor beta chains reported below all come from one sample, sequenced in a study of cytomegalovirus exposure and HLA in healthy donors. 60 Vbeta and 13 Jbeta primers were used in PCR. Assay: immunoSEQ multiplex PCR; the TCRdb copy retains only in-frame clones and omits some. The sample yields roughly 120,000 clones, about 82% seen once. The sequencing input was PBMCs. These receptors all stem from a man aged 50 to 59 in good health and CMV-seronegative.

The chain links TRBV7-2 to TRBJ1-2; 8 nucleotides line up with TRBD1. V shed 6 bases, J shed 8 bases, and the junction held 14 bases outside the gene matches. This CDR3 spans 15 amino acids. Germline-derived CDR1 and CDR2 are SGHTA and FQGNSA. The CDR3 loop reads CASSPGTGTSRGYTF. The CDR3, as DNA: TGTGCCAGCAGTCCCGGGACAGGAACCTCTCGAGGCTACACCTTC. Drawing the rest from reference TRBV7-2 and TRBJ1-2, the complete variable domain is GAGVSQSPSNKVTEKGKDVELRCDPISGHTALYWYRQSLGQGLEFLIYFQGNSAPDKSGLPSDRFSAERTGGSVSTLTIQRTQQEDSAVYLCASSPGTGTSRGYTFGSGTRLTVV.

The gene calls are TRBV19 and TRBJ2-3; 8 bases match TRBD2. In germline, CDR1 is LNHDA, CDR2 SQIVND (reference sequence). The CDR3 spans 17 residues. V dropped 5 bases and J dropped 4; count of bases not matched to a gene: 14. The DNA of the CDR3 is TGTGCCAGTAGTGTGGCGGGGGGCCCAGGGGCGGCAGATACGCAGTATTTT. It codes for CASSVAGGPGAADTQYF. The variable domain in full, with the rest retrieved from reference TRBV19 and TRBJ2-3, is DGGITQSPKYLFRKEGQNVTLSCEQNLNHDAMYWYRQDPGQGLRLIYYSQIVNDFQKGDIAEGYSVSREKKESFPLTVTSAQKNPTAFYLCASSVAGGPGAADTQYFGPGTRLTVL.

The chain recombines TRBV28 with TRBJ2-6, with D unresolved. CDR1 and CDR2 (germline): MDHEN, SYDVKM. The CDR3 runs to 15 residues. Trimming left V 2 bases short and J 0 bases short, with 5 bases between. The DNA of the CDR3 is TGTGCCAGCAGTTTAGGCGGCTCTGGGGCCAACGTCCTGACTTTC. It codes for CASSLGGSGANVLTF. Full variable domain (outside the CDR3, taken from reference TRBV28 and TRBJ2-6): DVKVTQSSRYLVKRTGEKVFLECVQDMDHENMFWYRQDPGLGLRLIYFSYDVKMKEKGDIPEGYSVSREKKERFSLILESASTNQTSMYLCASSLGGSGANVLTFGAGSRLTVL.

To note about this clone: This sample also contains other DNA sequences that code for the same CDR3. The genes are TRBV6-6 and TRBJ1-4; D gene unclear. Per the germline V gene, CDR1 is MNHNY and CDR2 is SVGAGI (reference sequence). The CDR3 is 14 amino acids. Between the trimmed V and J ends, which lost 9 bases and 10 bases, there was a span of 21 bases. CDR3 loop: CASSLRPSGGKLFF. As DNA, the CDR3 is TGTGCCAGTAGCCTAAGACCCTCCGGAGGAAAACTGTTTTTT.

CDR3 nucleotides: TGCGCCAGCAGCTCGTGGTCCCTCACGGGAGATACGCAGTATTTT. It codes for CASSSWSLTGDTQYF. J is TRBJ2-3 and V is TRBV5-1; D remains unclear. CDR1 and CDR2 (germline): SGHRS, YFSETQ. This CDR3 is 15 amino acids long. V lost 3 bases and J lost 5, with 16 bases in between.

The CDR3 reads CASSPDRHNSPLHF. The CDR3 DNA sequence: TGTGCCAGCAGCCCGGACAGACATAATTCACCCCTCCACTTT. J is TRBJ1-6 and V is TRBV5-8, with D perhaps matching TRBD1 (6 bases). Germline values: CDR1 SGHTS, CDR2 YDEGEE. V dropped 4 bases and J dropped 5 bases, with 10 bases sitting between them. This CDR3 is built from 14 residues.

V gene TRBV11-3 combines with J gene TRBJ2-3; no clear D gene. The V end was cut by 1 base, the J end by 4 bases, with 6 bases between. Germline CDR1 and CDR2: SGHNT and YENEEA. This CDR3 is 13 amino acids long. Here the CDR3 reads CASSLVPADTQYF. The DNA of the CDR3 is TGTGCCAGCAGCTTAGTGCCGGCAGATACGCAGTATTTT.

The V gene is TRBV5-1, the J gene TRBJ2-3, with TRBD2 matching over 8 bases. Per the germline V gene, CDR1 is SGHRS and CDR2 is YFSETQ. Trimming cost V 0 bases and J 1 base; bases outside gene matches: 4. This CDR3 has 16 residues. CDR3 amino acids: CASSLVGGAGTDTQYF. Written as DNA, the CDR3 is TGCGCCAGCAGCTTGGTCGGGGGGGCGGGCACAGATACGCAGTATTTT. The full variable domain, rest sourced from reference TRBV5-1 and TRBJ2-3, is KAGVTQTPRYLIKTRGQQVTLSCSPISGHRSVSWYQQTPGQGLQFLFEYFSETQRNKGNFPGRFSGRQFSNSRSEMNVSTLELGDSALYLCASSLVGGAGTDTQYFGPGTRLTVL.

The chain uses TRBV6-5 and TRBJ2-5, with TRBD1 matching over 9 bases. The V gene's germline CDR1 is MNHEY and CDR2 SVGAGI. Trimming cost V 0 bases and J 2 bases; bases outside gene matches: 1. CDR3 length: 15 residues. The chain's CDR3 is CASSYSGQGQETQYF. In nucleotides, the CDR3 is TGTGCCAGCAGTTACTCGGGACAGGGACAAGAGACCCAGTACTTC.

The chain carries TRBV7-9 and TRBJ2-1; 9 bases match TRBD2. V shed 5 bases, J shed 3 bases, and the junction held 17 bases outside the gene matches. The CDR3 is made up of 19 amino acids. CDR1 is SEHNR, CDR2 FQNEAQ, per germline (reference sequence). The DNA for the CDR3 is TGTGCCAGCAGCCTCGGAGGGACTAGCTCGCCGTTTAACTACAATGAGCAGTTCTTC. Its protein is CASSLGGTSSPFNYNEQFF.

This sequence joins TRBV5-5 and TRBJ1-1; 7 bases are a match to TRBD1. The V segment lost 1 base and the J segment 4 bases; nucleotides outside the gene matches: 10. Germline V gene sequence: CDR1 SGHKS, CDR2 YYEKEE (reference sequence). This CDR3 is 16 amino acids long. As DNA, the CDR3 is TGTGCCAGCAGCTTGACCCCCCAGGGGGTTCGCACTGAAGCTTTCTTT. Protein sequence: CASSLTPQGVRTEAFF.

This clone was counted only a few times. This chain connects TRBV19 to TRBJ1-3; D is possibly TRBD1 (5 bases). Trimming left V 7 bases short and J 8 bases short, with 12 bases between. CDR3 size: 12 residues. Germline V gene data show CDR1 as LNHDA and CDR2 as SQIVND (reference sequence). The CDR3: CASTTGLDTIYF. The CDR3 coding sequence is TGTGCCAGTACCACAGGTTTAGACACCATATATTTT.

The chain joins TRBV18 to TRBJ1-1, with 7 nucleotides matching TRBD1. The germline V gene encodes CDR1 KGHSH and CDR2 LQKENI. Trimming at V came to 6 bases and at J to 1 base, leaving 5 bases not matched to a gene. This CDR3 has 14 amino acids. CDR3 region: CASSLDRENTEAFF. CDR3 nucleotide sequence: TGTGCCAGCTCCCTTGACAGGGAGAACACTGAAGCTTTCTTT.

This clone was counted a few times. The chain joins TRBV9 to TRBJ2-7, with unresolved D. Trimming took off 0 bases at V and 6 bases at J, with 13 bases between the two ends. CDR3 length: 14 amino acids. CDR1 and CDR2 from the germline V gene are SGDLS and YYNGEE. In nucleotides, the CDR3 is TGTGCCAGCAGCGTAGTTCCGACGGGTTCCGAGCAGTACTTC. It specifies CASSVVPTGSEQYF. Combining the CDR3 with reference TRBV9 and TRBJ2-7 gives the whole variable domain DSGVTQTPKHLITATGQRVTLRCSPRSGDLSVYWYQQSLDQGLQFLIQYYNGEERAKGNILERFSAQQFPDLHSELNLSSLELGDSALYFCASSVVPTGSEQYFGPGTRLTVT.

The rearrangement links TRBV10-1 to TRBJ1-3; perhaps TRBD1 as D (5 bases). Deletions cut 0 bases from V and 5 bases from J, with 11 bases between. The CDR3 has 15 amino acids. Germline CDR1 and CDR2: WNHNN and SYGVQD (reference sequence). The CDR3 sequence is CASSESGHGRNTIYF. As DNA, the CDR3 is TGCGCCAGCAGTGAGTCAGGACATGGTCGAAACACCATATATTTT.